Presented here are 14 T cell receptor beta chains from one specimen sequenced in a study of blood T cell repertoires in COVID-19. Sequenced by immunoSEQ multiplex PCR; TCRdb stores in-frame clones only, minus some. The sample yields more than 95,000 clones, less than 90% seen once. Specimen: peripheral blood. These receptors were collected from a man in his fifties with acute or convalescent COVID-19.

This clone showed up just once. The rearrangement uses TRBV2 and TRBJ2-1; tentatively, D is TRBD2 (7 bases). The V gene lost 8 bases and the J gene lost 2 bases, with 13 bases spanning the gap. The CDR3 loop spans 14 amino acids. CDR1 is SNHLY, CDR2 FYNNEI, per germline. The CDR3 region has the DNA TGTGCCAGCGGTCGAGGGGGGGCCTACAATGAGCAGTTCTTC. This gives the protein CASGRGGAYNEQFF. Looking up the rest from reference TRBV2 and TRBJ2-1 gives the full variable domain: EPEVTQTPSHQVTQMGQEVILRCVPISNHLYFYWYRQILGQKVEFLVSFYNNEISEKSEIFDDQFSVERPDGSNFTLKIRSTKLEDSAMYFCASGRGGAYNEQFFGPGTRLTVL.

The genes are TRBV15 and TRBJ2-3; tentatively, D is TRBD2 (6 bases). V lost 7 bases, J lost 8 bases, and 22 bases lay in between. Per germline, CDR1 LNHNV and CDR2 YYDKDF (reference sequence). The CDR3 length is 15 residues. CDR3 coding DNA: TGTGCCACCACCGCTAGTGGAGGGAGTCTGGTTACGCAGTATTTT. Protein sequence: CATTASGGSLVTQYF.

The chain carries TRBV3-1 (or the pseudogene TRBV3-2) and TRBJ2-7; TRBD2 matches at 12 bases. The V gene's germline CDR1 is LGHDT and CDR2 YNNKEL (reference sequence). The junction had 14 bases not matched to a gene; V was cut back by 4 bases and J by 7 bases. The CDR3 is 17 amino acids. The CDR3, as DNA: TGTGCCAGCAGCCGGGGACTAGCGGGCTATTGGGGTAAGGAGCAGTACTTC. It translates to CASSRGLAGYWGKEQYF.

CDR3 DNA: TGTGCCAGCAGCCAAGATGTCTATCTGTACGAGCAGTACTTC. Translating it yields CASSQDVYLYEQYF. The rearrangement links TRBV3-1 (or the pseudogene TRBV3-2) to TRBJ2-7; the D is unclear. The germline CDR1 and CDR2 sequences are LGHDT and YNNKEL (reference sequence). The CDR3 contains 14 residues. The V end lost 0 bases, the J end lost 4 bases, and 10 bases lay between the germline ends.

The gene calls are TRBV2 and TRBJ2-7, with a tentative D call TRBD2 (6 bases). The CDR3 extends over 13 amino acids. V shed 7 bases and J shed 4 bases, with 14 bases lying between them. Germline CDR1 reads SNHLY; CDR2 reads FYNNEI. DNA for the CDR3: TGTGCCAGCACAAGGGACTTTAAATACGAGCAGTACTTC. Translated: CASTRDFKYEQYF.

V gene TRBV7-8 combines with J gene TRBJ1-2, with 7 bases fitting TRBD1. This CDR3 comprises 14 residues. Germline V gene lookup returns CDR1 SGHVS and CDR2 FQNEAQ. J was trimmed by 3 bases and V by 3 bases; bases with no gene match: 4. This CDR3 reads CASSLDRWDYGYTF. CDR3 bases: TGTGCCAGCAGCTTGGACAGGTGGGACTATGGCTACACCTTC. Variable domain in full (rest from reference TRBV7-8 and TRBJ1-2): GAGVSQSPRYKVAKRGQDVALRCDPISGHVSLFWYQQALGQGPEFLTYFQNEAQLDKSGLPSDRFFAERPEGSVSTLKIQRTQQEDSAVYLCASSLDRWDYGYTFGSGTRLTVV.

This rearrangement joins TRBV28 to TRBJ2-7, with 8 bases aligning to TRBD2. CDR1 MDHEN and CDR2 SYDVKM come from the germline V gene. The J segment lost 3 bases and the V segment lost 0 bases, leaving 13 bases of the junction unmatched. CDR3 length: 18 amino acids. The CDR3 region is CASSLCCGREGLVYEQYF. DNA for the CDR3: TGTGCCAGCAGTTTATGTTGTGGCAGAGAGGGACTAGTCTACGAGCAGTACTTC.

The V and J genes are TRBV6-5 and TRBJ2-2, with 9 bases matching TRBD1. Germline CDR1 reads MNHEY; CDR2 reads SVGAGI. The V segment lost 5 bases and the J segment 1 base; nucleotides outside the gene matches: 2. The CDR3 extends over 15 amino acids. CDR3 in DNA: TGTGCCAGCAGTATGACAGGGGGGAACACCGGGGAGCTGTTTTTT. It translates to CASSMTGGNTGELFF.

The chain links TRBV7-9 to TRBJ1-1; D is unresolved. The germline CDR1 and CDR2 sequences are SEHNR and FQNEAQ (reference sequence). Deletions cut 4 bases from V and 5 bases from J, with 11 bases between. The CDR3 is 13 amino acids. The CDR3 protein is CASSSTLETEAFF. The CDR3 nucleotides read TGTGCCAGCAGCTCCACTTTGGAGACTGAAGCTTTCTTT. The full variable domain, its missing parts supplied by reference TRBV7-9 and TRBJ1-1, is DTGVSQNPRHKITKRGQNVTFRCDPISEHNRLYWYRQTLGQGPEFLTYFQNEAQLEKSRLLSDRFSAERPKGSFSTLEIQRTEQGDSAMYLCASSSTLETEAFFGQGTRLTVV.

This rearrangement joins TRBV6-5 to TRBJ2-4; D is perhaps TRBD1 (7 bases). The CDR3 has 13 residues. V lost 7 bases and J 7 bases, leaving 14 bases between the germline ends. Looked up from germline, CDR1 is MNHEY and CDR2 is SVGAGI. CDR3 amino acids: CASMMAGGNIQYF. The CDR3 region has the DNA TGTGCCAGCATGATGGCAGGGGGGAACATTCAGTACTTC.

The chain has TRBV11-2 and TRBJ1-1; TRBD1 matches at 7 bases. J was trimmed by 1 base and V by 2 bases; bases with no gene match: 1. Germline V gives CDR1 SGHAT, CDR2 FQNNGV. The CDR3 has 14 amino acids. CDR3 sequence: CASSLHRGNTEAFF. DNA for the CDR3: TGTGCCAGCAGCTTACACAGGGGGAACACTGAAGCTTTCTTT.

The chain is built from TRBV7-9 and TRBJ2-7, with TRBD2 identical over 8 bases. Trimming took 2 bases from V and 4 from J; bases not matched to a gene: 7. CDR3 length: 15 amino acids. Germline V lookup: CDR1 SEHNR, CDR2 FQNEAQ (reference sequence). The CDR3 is CASSLYSGDLYEQYF. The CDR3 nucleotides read TGTGCCAGCAGCTTATATAGCGGGGACCTTTACGAGCAGTACTTC.

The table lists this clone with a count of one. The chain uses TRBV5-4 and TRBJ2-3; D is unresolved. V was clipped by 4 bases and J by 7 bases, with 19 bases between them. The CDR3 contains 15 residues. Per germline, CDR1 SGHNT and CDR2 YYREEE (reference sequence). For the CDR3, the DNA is TGTGCCAGCAGCCCCTACTCGACTGACTTGTATACGCAGTATTTT. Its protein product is CASSPYSTDLYTQYF.

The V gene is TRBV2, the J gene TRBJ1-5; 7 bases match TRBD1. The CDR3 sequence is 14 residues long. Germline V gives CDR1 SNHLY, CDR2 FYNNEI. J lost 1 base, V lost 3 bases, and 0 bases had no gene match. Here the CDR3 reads CASSDRGSNQPQHF. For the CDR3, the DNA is TGTGCCAGCAGTGACAGGGGGAGCAATCAGCCCCAGCATTTT.